These T cell receptor beta chains were read from a single sample in a study of blood T cell repertoires in COVID-19. Sequenced by immunoSEQ multiplex PCR; TCRdb stores in-frame clones only, minus some. This sample has around 70,000 clones; 90% occur once, and the top ten carry approximately 1.5%. The material sequenced was peripheral blood. All receptors derive from a man between 50 and 59 years old with acute or convalescent COVID-19. Each CDR3 is given without its conserved first and last residue.

ATMGQTETQY	TRBJ2-5	TRBV10-3
ASSLAWGIGTNSPLH	TRBJ1-6	TRBV7-9
AWGEGLSGTDTQY	TRBJ2-3	TRBV30
ASSQRWQSYEQY	TRBJ2-7	TRBV3-1/TRBV3-2
SVRGQGGGEKLF	TRBJ1-4	TRBV29-1
ASSQEGGPATQY	TRBJ2-5	TRBV3-1/TRBV3-2
AGNRGGSTEAF	TRBJ1-1	TRBV2
AWSEAQGYNQPQH	TRBJ1-5	TRBV30
ASSINGGASAAQETQY	TRBJ2-5	TRBV19
ATSRDASGSYEQY	TRBJ2-7	TRBV15
ASNERQRPGDTQY	TRBJ2-3	TRBV7-2
AISDSNEKLF	TRBJ1-4	TRBV10-3
ASSPPSGQHEAF	TRBJ1-1	TRBV18
ASSSGQGFEAF	TRBJ1-1	TRBV7-8
ASSLGQTNTGELF	TRBJ2-2	TRBV5-4
ASSITGDNSPLH	TRBJ1-6	TRBV19
ASSIRQGGQDTQY	TRBJ2-3	TRBV19
ASSLVQNNEQF	TRBJ2-1	TRBV5-4
AWRQGRANIQY	TRBJ2-4	TRBV30
ASSLPGNYGYT	TRBJ1-2	TRBV7-9
ASSFAVAFNEKLF	TRBJ1-4	TRBV7-9
ASSQRQYYEQF	TRBJ2-1	TRBV6-5
AWSFGGSYNEQF	TRBJ2-1	TRBV30
ASSYRSGYGYT	TRBJ1-2	TRBV6-5
ASSQVFGGGAGTDTQY	TRBJ2-3	TRBV3-1/TRBV3-2
ASSVRLAASTDTQY	TRBJ2-3	TRBV6-1
AWRTAGRQLF	TRBJ1-4	TRBV30
ASSEGQIDYEQY	TRBJ2-7	TRBV9
AIQATAGQGASYEQY	TRBJ2-7	TRBV5-1
ASSKRGRANTGELF	TRBJ2-2	TRBV28
ASSDRGYGANVLT	TRBJ2-6	TRBV7-3
SVVFAFGLREAF	TRBJ1-1	TRBV29-1
SARTHRGLE	TRBJ2-7	TRBV20-1
ASSALAGGNTGELF	TRBJ2-2	TRBV27
ASSMRGDTDTQY	TRBJ2-3	TRBV6-5
ASSIVSVATDTQY	TRBJ2-3	TRBV19
ASSRHIPRNTGELF	TRBJ2-2	TRBV7-7
SGGEGGGYT	TRBJ1-2	TRBV29-1
AWEPTRGQGEKLF	TRBJ1-4	TRBV30
ASSVGGGSTEAF	TRBJ1-1	TRBV9
ASSRGAESHEQY	TRBJ2-7	TRBV7-9
ASTRDSNQPQH	TRBJ1-5	TRBV6-5
ASSLTAERSTDTQY	TRBJ2-3	TRBV7-3
ASTQAGKTQY	TRBJ2-5	TRBV6-5
ASSYSGGTQPQH	TRBJ1-5	TRBV6-2/TRBV6-3
SARAGTTDNEQF	TRBJ2-1	TRBV20-1
ASSRGLADFQETQY	TRBJ2-5	TRBV11-2
ASSLQGYTYNEQF	TRBJ2-1	TRBV5-8
ASSSTTLLANEQF	TRBJ2-1	TRBV7-9
ASSLEGTGDTEAF	TRBJ1-1	TRBV7-7
ASTDRPSGGSGNTIY	TRBJ1-3	TRBV19